This T cell receptor beta chain was sequenced in a study of blood T cell repertoires in COVID-19. As for the study in general: Acute-phase and convalescent COVID-19 samples originated in the United States, Italy and Spain.

The CDR3 spans 14 residues. J lost 6 bases, V lost 5 bases, and 11 bases had no gene match. Germline CDR1 is GTSNPN and CDR2 is SVGIG (reference sequence). TCRdb keeps only in-frame clones here, not all; method: immunoSEQ multiplex PCR. The sample has hundreds of thousands of clones; about nine tenths are singletons. Self-reported history from a screening survey and questionnaire set each donor's cohort. Exposed study participants had met a COVID-19 case within 2 weeks before entry. Sequenced: PBMCs or T cells enriched from blood (not recorded which). The TCR comes from a man between 50 and 59 years old who had been exposed to COVID-19. This chain joins TRBV30 and TRBJ2-5; TRBD2 matches at 8 bases. In DNA, the CDR3 is TGTGCCTGGGGACCGGGACTAGTTAGAAAGACCCAGTACTTC. Translation gives CAWGPGLVRKTQYF.